This T cell receptor beta chain was identified in a study of blood T cells in healthy people across ages. Next came a second PCR, run for roughly 6 to 11 cycles, which used a sample-barcoded 5' primer along with a J-beta primer mix. MiXCR, applied by TCRdb to the 5' RACE reads, yields one record per CDR3 protein. The data show about 680,000 distinct CDR3 sequences, approximately 50% seen once. Study-wide findings and caveats: The percentage of naive T cells correlated strongly with TCR beta diversity. When set beside aged donors, long-lived donors presented more naive CD4+ cells and higher diversity.

Germline CDR1 reads SGHTA; CDR2 reads FQGNSA. Trimming shortened V by 0 bases and J by 0 bases, and 7 bases separated the two germline ends. The CDR3 spans 15 residues. Concerning this clonotype: Its target is not known. A single base separates this from a much larger clone, so it may be a read error.

The J gene is TRBJ2-3, the V gene TRBV7-2; D may be TRBD2 (5 bases). The sequence was obtained from a woman aged 60-75 years in good health. Sample: blood. In nucleotides, the CDR3 is TGTGCCAGCAGCTTAGCGACTACTAGCACAGATACGCAGTATTTT. It encodes CASSLATTSTDTQYF.